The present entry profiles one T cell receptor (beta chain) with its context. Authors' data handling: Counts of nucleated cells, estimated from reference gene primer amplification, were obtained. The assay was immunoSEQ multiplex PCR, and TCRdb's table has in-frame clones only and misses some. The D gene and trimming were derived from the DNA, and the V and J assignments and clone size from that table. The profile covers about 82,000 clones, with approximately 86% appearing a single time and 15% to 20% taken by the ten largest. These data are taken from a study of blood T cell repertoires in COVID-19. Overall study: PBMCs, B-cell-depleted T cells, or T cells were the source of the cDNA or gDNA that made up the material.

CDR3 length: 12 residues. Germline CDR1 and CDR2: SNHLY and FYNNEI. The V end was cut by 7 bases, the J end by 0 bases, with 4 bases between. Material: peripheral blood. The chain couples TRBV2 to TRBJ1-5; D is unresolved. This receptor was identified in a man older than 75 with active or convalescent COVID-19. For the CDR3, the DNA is TGTGCCAGCACAAATAGCAATCAGCCCCAGCATTTT. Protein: CASTNSNQPQHF.